The 9 T cell receptor beta chains reported below all come from one sample, sequenced in a study of CD8 T cells in Susac syndrome. Random hexamers were used to reverse transcribe the RNA input (roughly 0.5 to 1 ug). In TCRdb, the immunoSEQ multiplex PCR reads were re-called with MiXCR into one record per CDR3 protein. The table lists 150,000 to 200,000 distinct CDR3 sequences, around 94% of them singletons. The sequenced sample consisted of CD4+ T cells from PBMCs. These receptors were collected from a human donor in good health.

Regarding this clonotype: A junction end diverges from the germline sequence, so it may reflect a read error. V is TRBV29-1 and J is TRBJ2-7, with 12 bases aligning to TRBD1. The CDR3 has 13 residues. The germline gives CDR1 SQVTM, CDR2 ANQGSEA. As DNA, the CDR3 is TGCAGCGTGGAAGGGACAGGGGGCTATGAGCAGTACTTC. Translation gives CSVEGTGGYEQYF.

This chain connects TRBV29-1 to TRBJ2-7; 8 bases are shared with TRBD2. The CDR3 has 14 amino acids. J was trimmed by 1 base and V by 8 bases; bases with no gene match: 10. Germline loops: CDR1 SQVTM, CDR2 ANQGSEA. CDR3 DNA: TGCAGCTTCTCAGCGGGGGTCGGATCCTACGAGCAGTACTTC. This translates into CSFSAGVGSYEQYF.

Here the CDR3 reads CASSQEGYEQYF. The CDR3 bases are TGTGCCAGCAGCCAAGAGGGTTACGAGCAGTACTTC. V gene TRBV3-1 combines with J gene TRBJ2-7, with D unresolved. This CDR3 contains 12 residues. V lost 0 bases and J lost 4, with 4 bases in between. Looked up from germline, CDR1 is LGHDT and CDR2 is YNNKEL (reference sequence).

This clonotype was counted a single time. The J gene is TRBJ2-3, the V gene TRBV20-1; D unresolved. Trimming left V 1 base short and J 4 bases short, with 15 bases between. Germline V gives CDR1 DFQATT, CDR2 SNEGSKA (reference sequence). The CDR3 sequence is 15 residues long. Written as DNA, the CDR3 is TGCAGTGCTAGAGTGGCATCCGGCGCACCAGATACGCAGTATTTT. Translation gives CSARVASGAPDTQYF.

The gene calls are TRBV30 and TRBJ2-7, with D possibly matching TRBD1 (6 bases). Germline V gives CDR1 GTSNPN, CDR2 SVGIG (reference sequence). This CDR3 region has 13 residues. Trimming left V 8 bases short and J 6 bases short, with 20 bases between. The CDR3 nucleotides are TGTGCCCATCAGGCCCAGGTAGGGGGCGAGCAGTACTTC. Translation gives CAHQAQVGGEQYF.

The CDR3 nucleotides read TGCAGTGCCAGACCACCGGGACAGACTAACTATGGCTACACCTTC. This codes for CSARPPGQTNYGYTF. This chain connects TRBV20-1 to TRBJ1-2; 7 bases are shared with TRBD1. V was clipped by 6 bases and J by 0 bases; unmatched bases: 10. The CDR3 sequence is 15 residues long. Germline CDR1 reads DFQATT; CDR2 reads SNEGSKA (reference sequence).

V gene TRBV7-8 combines with J gene TRBJ1-1; 7 bases agree with TRBD1. The germline gives CDR1 SGHVS, CDR2 FQNEAQ. Losses at the gene ends were 5 bases for V and 8 bases for J; bases not matched to a gene: 11. The CDR3 contains 14 residues. The DNA for the CDR3 is TGTGCCAGCAGCACCCGGACAGGCGGTCTCGAAGCTTTCTTT. Translating gives CASSTRTGGLEAFF.

The chain is built from TRBV2 and TRBJ2-6; TRBD2 matches 8 bases. The V and J ends lost 7 bases and 0 bases, in that order; junction bases with no gene match: 5. The CDR3 spans 16 residues. Germline CDR1 SNHLY, CDR2 FYNNEI. As DNA, the CDR3 is TGTGCCAGCACTCGGGGGGGAGACTCTGGGGCCAACGTCCTGACTTTC. This encodes CASTRGGDSGANVLTF.

The genes are TRBV7-9 and TRBJ2-1, with D perhaps being TRBD1 or TRBD2 (5 bases each). Germline values: CDR1 SEHNR, CDR2 FQNEAQ (reference sequence). With 3 bases removed from V and 7 bases from J, the gap between germline ends came to 13 bases. This CDR3 is built from 14 residues. The CDR3 DNA reads as TGTGCCAGCAGCTTTGGTTCGTGGGGGAATGAGCAGTTCTTC. Translating it yields CASSFGSWGNEQFF.